This record covers a single T cell receptor beta chain. Antigen unknown. These data originate in a study of T cells after yellow fever vaccination. Overall study findings and caveats: Peaking faster, on day 5 versus 15, the secondary response was nonetheless weaker. FACS-sorted repertoires could contain abundant clonotypes contaminating from the bulk population.

Template switching by 5'RACE produced TCR cDNA, adding a universal primer site and UMIs. MiXCR was run by TCRdb on the 5' RACE reads, yielding one entry per CDR3 protein. This sample yields about 68,000 distinct CDR3 sequences, of which approximately 6.1% are seen a single time; around 37% belongs to the top ten. The CDR3 length is 14 residues. Trimming cost V 5 bases and J 4 bases; bases outside gene matches: 6. Germline CDR1 SEHNR, CDR2 FQNEAQ (reference sequence). The rearrangement uses TRBV7-9 and TRBJ2-5; TRBD1 matches 8 bases. The sequenced sample was CD8+ T cells sorted from PBMCs, obtained more than 40 days after the first yellow fever vaccination. The sequence was collected from a man younger than 35 who received the YFV17D yellow fever vaccine. The CDR3 coding sequence is TGTGCCAGCAGCAAGACAGGGGAATTAGAGACCCAGTACTTC. Encoded protein: CASSKTGELETQYF.